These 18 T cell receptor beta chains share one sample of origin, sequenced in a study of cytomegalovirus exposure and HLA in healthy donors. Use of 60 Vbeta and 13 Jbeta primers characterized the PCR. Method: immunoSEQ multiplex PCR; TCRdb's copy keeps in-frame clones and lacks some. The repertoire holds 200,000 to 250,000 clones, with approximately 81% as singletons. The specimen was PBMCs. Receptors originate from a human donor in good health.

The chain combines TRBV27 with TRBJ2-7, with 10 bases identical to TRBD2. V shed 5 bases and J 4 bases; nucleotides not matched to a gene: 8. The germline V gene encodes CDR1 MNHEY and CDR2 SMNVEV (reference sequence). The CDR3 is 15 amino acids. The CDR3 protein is CASSLTSGTGYEQYF. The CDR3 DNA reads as TGTGCCAGCAGTCTTACTAGCGGGACGGGGTACGAGCAGTACTTC.

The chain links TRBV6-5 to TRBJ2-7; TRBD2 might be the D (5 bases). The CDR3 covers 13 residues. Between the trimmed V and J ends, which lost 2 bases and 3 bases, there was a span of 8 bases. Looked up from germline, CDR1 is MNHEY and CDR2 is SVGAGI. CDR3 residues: CASSYRGGYEQYF. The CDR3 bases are TGTGCCAGCAGTTACCGCGGAGGCTACGAGCAGTACTTC.

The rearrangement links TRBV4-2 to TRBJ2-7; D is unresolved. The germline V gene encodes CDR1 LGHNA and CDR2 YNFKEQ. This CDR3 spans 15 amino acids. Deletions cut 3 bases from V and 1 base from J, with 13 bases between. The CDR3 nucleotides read TGTGCCAGCAGCCACGACTTGGTCACTTCCTACGAGCAGTACTTC. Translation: CASSHDLVTSYEQYF.

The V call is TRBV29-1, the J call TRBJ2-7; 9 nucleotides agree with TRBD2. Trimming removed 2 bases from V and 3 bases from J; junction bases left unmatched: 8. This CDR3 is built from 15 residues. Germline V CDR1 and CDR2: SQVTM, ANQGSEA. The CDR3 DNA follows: TGCAGCGTTGAAAGGTGGCGGGAGGGTAGCTACGAGCAGTACTTC. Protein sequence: CSVERWREGSYEQYF.

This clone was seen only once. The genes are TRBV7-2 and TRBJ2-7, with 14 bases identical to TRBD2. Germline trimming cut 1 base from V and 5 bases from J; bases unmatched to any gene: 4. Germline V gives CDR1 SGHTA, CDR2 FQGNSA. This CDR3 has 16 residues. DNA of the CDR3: TGTGCCAGCAGCTTAGGGGGACTAGCGGGAGCGGACGAGCAGTACTTC. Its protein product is CASSLGGLAGADEQYF.

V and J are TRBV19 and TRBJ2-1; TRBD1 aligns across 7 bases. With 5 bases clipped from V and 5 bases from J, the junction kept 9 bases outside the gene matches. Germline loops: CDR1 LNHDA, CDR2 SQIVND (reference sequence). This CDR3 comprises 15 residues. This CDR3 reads CASSFRTGENNEQFF. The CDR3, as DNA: TGTGCCAGTAGTTTCCGGACAGGTGAGAACAATGAGCAGTTCTTC.

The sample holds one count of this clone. This CDR3 is CASSPKGQGDEQFF. DNA of the CDR3: TGTGCCAGCAGCCCAAAGGGACAGGGGGATGAGCAGTTCTTC. The chain has TRBV7-9 and TRBJ2-1; 11 bases agree with TRBD1. CDR1 and CDR2 (germline): SEHNR, FQNEAQ (reference sequence). The CDR3 covers 14 residues. J was trimmed by 8 bases and V by 5 bases; bases with no gene match: 5.

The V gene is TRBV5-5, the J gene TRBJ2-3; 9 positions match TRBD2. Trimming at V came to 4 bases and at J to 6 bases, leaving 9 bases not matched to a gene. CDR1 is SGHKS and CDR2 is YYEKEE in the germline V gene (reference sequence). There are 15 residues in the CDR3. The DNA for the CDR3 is TGTGCCAGCAGCGCGGGGGGGACCCTTCCCGATACGCAGTATTTT. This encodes CASSAGGTLPDTQYF.

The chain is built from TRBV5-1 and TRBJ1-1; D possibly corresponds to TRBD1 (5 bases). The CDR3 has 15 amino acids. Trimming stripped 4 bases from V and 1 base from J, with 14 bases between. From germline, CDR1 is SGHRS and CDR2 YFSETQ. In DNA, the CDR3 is TGCGCCAGCAGCCCCGGCGGAGGGACGAACACTGAAGCTTTCTTT. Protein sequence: CASSPGGGTNTEAFF.

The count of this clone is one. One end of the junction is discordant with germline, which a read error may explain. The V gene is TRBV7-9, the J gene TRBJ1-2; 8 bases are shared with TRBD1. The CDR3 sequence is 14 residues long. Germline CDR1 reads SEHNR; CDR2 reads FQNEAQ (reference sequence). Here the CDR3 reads CSSSLGQELYGYTF. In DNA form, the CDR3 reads TGTTCCAGCAGCTTGGGACAGGAGTTATATGGCTACACCTTC.

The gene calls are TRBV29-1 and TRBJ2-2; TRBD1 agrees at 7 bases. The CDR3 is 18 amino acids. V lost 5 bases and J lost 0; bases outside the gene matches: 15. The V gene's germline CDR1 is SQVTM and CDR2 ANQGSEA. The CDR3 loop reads CSVIQGLGGKANTGELFF. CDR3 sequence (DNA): TGCAGCGTTATCCAAGGGTTAGGGGGCAAAGCGAACACCGGGGAGCTGTTTTTT.

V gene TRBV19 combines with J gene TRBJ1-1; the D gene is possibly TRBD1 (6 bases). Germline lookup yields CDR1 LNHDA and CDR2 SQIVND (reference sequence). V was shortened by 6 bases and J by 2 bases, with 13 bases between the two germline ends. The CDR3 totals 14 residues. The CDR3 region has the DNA TGTGCCAGTAGGGGGCAGGGGTTTAACACTGAAGCTTTCTTT. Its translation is CASRGQGFNTEAFF.

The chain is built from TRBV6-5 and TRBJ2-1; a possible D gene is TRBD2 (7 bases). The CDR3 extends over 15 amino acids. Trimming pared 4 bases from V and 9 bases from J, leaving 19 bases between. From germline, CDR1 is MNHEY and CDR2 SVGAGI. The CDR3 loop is CASSWVGAGRGEQFF. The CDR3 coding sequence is TGTGCCAGCAGTTGGGTGGGGGCTGGGAGGGGTGAGCAGTTCTTC.

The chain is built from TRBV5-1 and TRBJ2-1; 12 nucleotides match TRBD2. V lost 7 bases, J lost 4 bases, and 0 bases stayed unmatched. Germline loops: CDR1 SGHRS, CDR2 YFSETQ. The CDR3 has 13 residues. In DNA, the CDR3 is TGCGCCAGCGGACTAGCGGGATACAATGAGCAGTTCTTC. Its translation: CASGLAGYNEQFF.

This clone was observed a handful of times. The CDR3: CASSLEPRGQGASGNTIYF. The CDR3 DNA is TGTGCCAGCAGCTTAGAGCCCCGCGGACAGGGGGCCTCCGGAAACACCATATATTTT. This sequence joins TRBV7-2 and TRBJ1-3, with 11 bases identical to TRBD1. The CDR3 consists of 19 residues. Germline values: CDR1 SGHTA, CDR2 FQGNSA. Germline trimming cut 1 base from V and 4 bases from J; bases unmatched to any gene: 12.

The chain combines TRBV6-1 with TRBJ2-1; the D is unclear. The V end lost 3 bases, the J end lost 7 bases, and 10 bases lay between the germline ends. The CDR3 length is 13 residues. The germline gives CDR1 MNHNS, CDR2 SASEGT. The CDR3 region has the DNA TGTGCCAGCAGTGACGGCAGACTTAATGAGCAGTTCTTC. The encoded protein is CASSDGRLNEQFF.

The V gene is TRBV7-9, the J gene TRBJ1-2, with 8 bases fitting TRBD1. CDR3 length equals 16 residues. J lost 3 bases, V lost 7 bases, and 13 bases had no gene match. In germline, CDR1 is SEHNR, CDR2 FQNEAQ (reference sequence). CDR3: CASTPNRGKHDYGYTF. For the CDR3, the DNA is TGTGCCAGCACCCCGAACAGGGGGAAGCACGACTATGGCTACACCTTC.

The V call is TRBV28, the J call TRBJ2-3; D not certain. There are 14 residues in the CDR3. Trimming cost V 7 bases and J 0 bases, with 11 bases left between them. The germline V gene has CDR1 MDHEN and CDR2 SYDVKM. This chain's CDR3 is CASIKILSTDTQYF. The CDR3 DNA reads TGTGCCAGCATTAAGATCCTAAGCACAGATACGCAGTATTTT.